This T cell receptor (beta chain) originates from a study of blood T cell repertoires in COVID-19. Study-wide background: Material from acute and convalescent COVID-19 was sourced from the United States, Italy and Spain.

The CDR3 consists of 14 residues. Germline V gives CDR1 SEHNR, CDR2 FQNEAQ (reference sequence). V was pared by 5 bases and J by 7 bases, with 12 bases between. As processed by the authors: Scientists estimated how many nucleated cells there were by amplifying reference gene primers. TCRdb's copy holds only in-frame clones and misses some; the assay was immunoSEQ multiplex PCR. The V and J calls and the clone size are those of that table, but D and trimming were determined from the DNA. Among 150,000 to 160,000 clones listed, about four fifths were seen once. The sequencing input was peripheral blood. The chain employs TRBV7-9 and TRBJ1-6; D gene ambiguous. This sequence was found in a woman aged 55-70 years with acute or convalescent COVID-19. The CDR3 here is CASSPPFPNSPLHF. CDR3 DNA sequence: TGTGCCAGCAGCCCCCCGTTTCCGAATTCACCCCTCCACTTT.